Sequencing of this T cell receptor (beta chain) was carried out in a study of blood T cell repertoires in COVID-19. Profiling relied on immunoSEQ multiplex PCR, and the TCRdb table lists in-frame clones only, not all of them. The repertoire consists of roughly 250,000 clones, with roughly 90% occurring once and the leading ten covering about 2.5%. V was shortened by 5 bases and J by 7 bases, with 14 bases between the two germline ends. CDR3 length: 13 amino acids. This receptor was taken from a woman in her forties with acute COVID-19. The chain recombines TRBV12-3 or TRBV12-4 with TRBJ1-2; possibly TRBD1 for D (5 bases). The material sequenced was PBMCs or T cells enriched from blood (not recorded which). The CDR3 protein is CASSPRQGSGYTF. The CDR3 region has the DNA TGTGCCAGCAGTCCCCGGCAGGGTAGTGGCTACACCTTC.